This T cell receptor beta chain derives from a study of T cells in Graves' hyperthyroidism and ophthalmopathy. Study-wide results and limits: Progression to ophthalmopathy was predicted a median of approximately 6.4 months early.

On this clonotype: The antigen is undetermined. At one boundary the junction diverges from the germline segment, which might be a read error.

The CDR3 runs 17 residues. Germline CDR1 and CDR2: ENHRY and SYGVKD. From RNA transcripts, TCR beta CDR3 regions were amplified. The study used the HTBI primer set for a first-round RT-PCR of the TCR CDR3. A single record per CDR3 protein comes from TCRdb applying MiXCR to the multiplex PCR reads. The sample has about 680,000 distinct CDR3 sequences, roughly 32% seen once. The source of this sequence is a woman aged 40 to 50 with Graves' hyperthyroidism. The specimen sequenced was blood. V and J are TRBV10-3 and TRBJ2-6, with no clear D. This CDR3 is CASSYFGGPAGANVLTF. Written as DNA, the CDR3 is TGTGCCAGCAGTTACTTCGGCGGCCCCGCCGGGGCCAACGTCCTGACTTTC.